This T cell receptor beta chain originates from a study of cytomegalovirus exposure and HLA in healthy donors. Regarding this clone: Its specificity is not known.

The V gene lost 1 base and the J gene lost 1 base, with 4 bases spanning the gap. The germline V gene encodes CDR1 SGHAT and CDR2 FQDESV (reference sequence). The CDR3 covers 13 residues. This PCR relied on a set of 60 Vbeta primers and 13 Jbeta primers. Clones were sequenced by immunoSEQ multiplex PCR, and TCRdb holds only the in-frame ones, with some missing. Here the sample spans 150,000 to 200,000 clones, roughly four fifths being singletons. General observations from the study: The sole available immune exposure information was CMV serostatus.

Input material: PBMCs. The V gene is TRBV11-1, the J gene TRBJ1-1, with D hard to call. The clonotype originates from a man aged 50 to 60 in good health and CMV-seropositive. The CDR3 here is CASSLGRNTEAFF. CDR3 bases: TGTGCCAGCAGCTTAGGCAGGAACACTGAAGCTTTCTTT.